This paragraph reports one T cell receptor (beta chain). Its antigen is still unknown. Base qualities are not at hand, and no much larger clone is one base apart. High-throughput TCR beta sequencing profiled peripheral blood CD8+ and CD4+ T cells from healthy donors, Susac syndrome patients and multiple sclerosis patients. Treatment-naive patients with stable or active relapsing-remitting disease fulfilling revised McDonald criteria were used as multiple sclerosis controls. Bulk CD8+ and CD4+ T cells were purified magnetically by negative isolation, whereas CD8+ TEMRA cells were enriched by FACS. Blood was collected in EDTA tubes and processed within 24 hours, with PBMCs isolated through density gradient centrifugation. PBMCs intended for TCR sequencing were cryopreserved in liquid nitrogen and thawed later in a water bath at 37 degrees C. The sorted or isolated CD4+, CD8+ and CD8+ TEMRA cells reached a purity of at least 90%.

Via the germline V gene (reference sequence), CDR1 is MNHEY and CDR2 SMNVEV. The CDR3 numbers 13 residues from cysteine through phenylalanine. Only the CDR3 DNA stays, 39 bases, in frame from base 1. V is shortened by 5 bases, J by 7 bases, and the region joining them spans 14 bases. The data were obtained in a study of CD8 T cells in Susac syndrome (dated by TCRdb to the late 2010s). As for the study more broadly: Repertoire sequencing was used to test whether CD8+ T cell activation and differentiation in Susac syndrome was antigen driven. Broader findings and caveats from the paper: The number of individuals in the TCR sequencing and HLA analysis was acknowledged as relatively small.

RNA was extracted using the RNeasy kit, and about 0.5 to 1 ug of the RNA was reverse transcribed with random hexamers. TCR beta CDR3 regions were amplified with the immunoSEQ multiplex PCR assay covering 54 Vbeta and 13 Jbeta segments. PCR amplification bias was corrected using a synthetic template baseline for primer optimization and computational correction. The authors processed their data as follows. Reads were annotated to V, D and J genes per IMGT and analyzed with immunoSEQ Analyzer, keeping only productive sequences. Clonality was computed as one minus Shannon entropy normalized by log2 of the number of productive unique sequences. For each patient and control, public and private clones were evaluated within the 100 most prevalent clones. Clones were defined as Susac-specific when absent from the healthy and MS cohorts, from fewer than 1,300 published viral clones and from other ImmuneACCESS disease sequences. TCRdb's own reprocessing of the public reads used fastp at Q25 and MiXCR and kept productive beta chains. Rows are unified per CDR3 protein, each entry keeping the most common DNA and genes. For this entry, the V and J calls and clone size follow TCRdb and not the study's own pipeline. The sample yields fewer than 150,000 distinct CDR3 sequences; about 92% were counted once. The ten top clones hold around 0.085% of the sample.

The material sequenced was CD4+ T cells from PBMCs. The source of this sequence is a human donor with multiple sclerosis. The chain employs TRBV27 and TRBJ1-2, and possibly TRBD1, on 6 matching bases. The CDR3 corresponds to CASSISRGAGYTF. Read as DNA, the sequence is TGTGCCAGCAGTATCTCGCGGGGGGCTGGCTACACCTTC.